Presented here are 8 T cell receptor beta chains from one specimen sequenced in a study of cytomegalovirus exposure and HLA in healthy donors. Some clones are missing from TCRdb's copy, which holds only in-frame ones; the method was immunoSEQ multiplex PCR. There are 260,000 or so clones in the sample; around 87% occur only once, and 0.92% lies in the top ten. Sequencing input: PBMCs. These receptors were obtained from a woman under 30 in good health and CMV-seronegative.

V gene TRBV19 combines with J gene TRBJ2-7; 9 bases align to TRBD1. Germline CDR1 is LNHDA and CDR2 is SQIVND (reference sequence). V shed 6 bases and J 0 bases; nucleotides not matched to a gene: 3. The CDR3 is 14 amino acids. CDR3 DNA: TGTGCCAGTAGGTGGGACAGGGCCTCCTACGAGCAGTACTTC. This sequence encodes CASRWDRASYEQYF.

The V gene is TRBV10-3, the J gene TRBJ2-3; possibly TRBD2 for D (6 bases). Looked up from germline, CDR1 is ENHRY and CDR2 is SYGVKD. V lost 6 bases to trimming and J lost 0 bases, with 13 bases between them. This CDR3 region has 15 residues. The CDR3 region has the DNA TGTGCCATCAGCCTCCAGCGGGTAAGCACAGATACGCAGTATTTT. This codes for CAISLQRVSTDTQYF.

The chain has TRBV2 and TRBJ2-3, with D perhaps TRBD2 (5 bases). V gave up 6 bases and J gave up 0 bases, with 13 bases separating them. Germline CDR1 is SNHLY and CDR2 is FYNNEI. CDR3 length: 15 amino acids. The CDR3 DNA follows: TGTGCCAGCAGGGAAAGCGGAACTAGCACAGATACGCAGTATTTT. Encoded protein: CASRESGTSTDTQYF.

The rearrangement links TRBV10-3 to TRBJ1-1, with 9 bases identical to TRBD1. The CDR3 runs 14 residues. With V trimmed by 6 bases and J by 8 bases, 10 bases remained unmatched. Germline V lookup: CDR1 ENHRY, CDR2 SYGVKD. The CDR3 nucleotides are TGTGCCATCAGGAACAGGGGGCAACAATCCGAAGCTTTCTTT. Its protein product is CAIRNRGQQSEAFF.

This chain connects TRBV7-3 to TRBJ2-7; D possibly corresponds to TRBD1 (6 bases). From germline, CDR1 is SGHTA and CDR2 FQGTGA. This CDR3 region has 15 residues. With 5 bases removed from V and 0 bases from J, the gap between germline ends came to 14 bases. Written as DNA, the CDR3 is TGTGCCAGCAGCGACAAGGACAGTTACTCCTACGAGCAGTACTTC. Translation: CASSDKDSYSYEQYF.

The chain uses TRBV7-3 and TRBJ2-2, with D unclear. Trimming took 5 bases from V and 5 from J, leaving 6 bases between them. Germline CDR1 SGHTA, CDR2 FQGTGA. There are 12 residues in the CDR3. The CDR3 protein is CASSPLTGELFF. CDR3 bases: TGTGCCAGCAGCCCCCTAACCGGGGAGCTGTTTTTT.

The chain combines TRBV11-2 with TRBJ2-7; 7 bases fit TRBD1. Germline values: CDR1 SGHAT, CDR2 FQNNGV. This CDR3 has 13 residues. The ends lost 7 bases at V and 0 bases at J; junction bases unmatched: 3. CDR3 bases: TGTGCCAGCACCCGGACAGGCTCCTACGAGCAGTACTTC. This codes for CASTRTGSYEQYF.

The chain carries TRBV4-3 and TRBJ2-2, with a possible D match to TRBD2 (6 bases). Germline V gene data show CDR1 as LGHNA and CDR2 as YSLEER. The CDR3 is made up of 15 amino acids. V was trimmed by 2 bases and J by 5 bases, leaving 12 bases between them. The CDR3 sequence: CASSQRRGGTGELFF. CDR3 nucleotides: TGCGCCAGCAGCCAAAGGCGGGGCGGAACCGGGGAGCTGTTTTTT.